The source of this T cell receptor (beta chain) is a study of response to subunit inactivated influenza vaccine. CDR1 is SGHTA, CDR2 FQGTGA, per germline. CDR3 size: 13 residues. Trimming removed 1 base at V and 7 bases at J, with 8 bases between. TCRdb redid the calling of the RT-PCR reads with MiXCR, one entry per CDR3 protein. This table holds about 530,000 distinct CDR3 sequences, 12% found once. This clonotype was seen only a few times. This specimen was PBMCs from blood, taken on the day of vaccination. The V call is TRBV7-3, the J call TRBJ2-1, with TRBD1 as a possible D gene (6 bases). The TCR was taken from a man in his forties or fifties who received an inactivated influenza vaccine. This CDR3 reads CASSLNRENEQFF. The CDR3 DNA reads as TGTGCCAGCAGCTTAAACAGGGAAAATGAGCAGTTCTTC.